Presented here are 31 T cell receptor beta chains from one specimen sequenced in a study of T cells in Graves' hyperthyroidism and ophthalmopathy. Amplification of TCR beta CDR3 regions used RNA as the template. TCR CDR3 regions were first amplified by RT-PCR with HTBI primers. TCRdb called the multiplex PCR reads again in MiXCR, with one record for every CDR3 protein. The sample records a few hundred thousand distinct CDR3 sequences, around 16% being singletons. What was sequenced was blood. The receptors were gathered from a woman in her 40s with Graves' ophthalmopathy.

This clonotype was recorded many times. The chain carries TRBV2 and TRBJ2-5; TRBD1 agrees at 7 bases. Germline V gives CDR1 SNHLY, CDR2 FYNNEI. Trimming cost V 8 bases and J 0 bases; bases outside gene matches: 6. CDR3 length: 14 amino acids. The CDR3 nucleotides read TGTGCCAGCGGCCGGGACAGCTACCAAGAGACCCAGTACTTC. Amino acids: CASGRDSYQETQYF.

This clonotype occurred a few times. The chain combines TRBV12-3 or TRBV12-4 with TRBJ1-5; TRBD1 matches at 9 bases. This CDR3 has 14 residues. The V and J ends lost 6 bases and 6 bases, in that order; junction bases with no gene match: 6. CDR3 sequence reads: CASSYTGGGQPQHF. Written as DNA, the CDR3 is TGTGCCAGCAGCTATACAGGGGGCGGTCAGCCCCAGCATTTT.

This clonotype was counted between two and nine times. The CDR3 protein is CSARSLAGVDTGELFF. The CDR3 DNA is TGCAGTGCTAGATCCCTAGCGGGGGTGGACACCGGGGAGCTGTTTTTT. The rearrangement links TRBV20-1 to TRBJ2-2; 10 positions agree with TRBD2. Unmatched junction bases numbered 6, after V lost 2 bases and J lost 3 bases. In germline, CDR1 is DFQATT, CDR2 SNEGSKA (reference sequence). The CDR3 contains 16 residues.

In this sample, this clonotype turned up many times. CDR3 sequence: CSASPTSGNYNEQFF. DNA of the CDR3: TGCAGTGCTAGTCCGACTAGCGGGAATTATAATGAGCAGTTCTTC. V usage is TRBV20-1 and J usage is TRBJ2-1; 11 bases are a match to TRBD2. V shed 3 bases, J shed 7 bases, and the junction held 8 bases outside the gene matches. In germline, CDR1 is DFQATT, CDR2 SNEGSKA (reference sequence). The CDR3 extends over 15 amino acids.

V and J are TRBV6-5 and TRBJ2-7; the D is unclear. This CDR3 contains 14 residues. Germline-derived CDR1 and CDR2 are MNHEY and SVGAGI. Trimming stripped 2 bases from V and 4 bases from J, with 12 bases between. CDR3 in amino acids: CASSYGSRLYEQYF. DNA for the CDR3: TGTGCCAGCAGTTACGGTTCGAGGTTGTACGAGCAGTACTTC.

This clonotype was observed many times. The genes are TRBV7-8 and TRBJ2-7; 7 nucleotides line up with TRBD2. The germline gives CDR1 SGHVS, CDR2 FQNEAQ. The CDR3 consists of 15 residues. After removal of 4 bases from V and 2 bases from J, the junction contained 8 bases not matched to a gene. The CDR3 sequence: CASSSQGLVPYEQYF. Here the CDR3 DNA reads TGTGCCAGCAGCTCGCAAGGACTAGTTCCCTACGAGCAGTACTTC.

This clonotype was counted between two and nine times. The V and J genes are TRBV6-1 and TRBJ2-2; 8 bases fit TRBD2. V lost 6 bases to trimming and J lost 3 bases; unmatched junction nucleotides: 9. This CDR3 is 16 amino acids long. CDR1 and CDR2 (germline): MNHNS, SASEGT. Here the CDR3 reads CASSSAGTRYTGELFF. The CDR3 DNA reads as TGTGCCAGCAGCTCAGCCGGGACTAGGTACACCGGGGAGCTGTTTTTT.

This chain uses TRBV7-8 with TRBJ1-4; 8 bases map to TRBD1. The CDR3 runs to 17 residues. J gave up 5 bases and V 5 bases, and 13 bases lay outside the gene matches. Per germline, CDR1 SGHVS and CDR2 FQNEAQ. The DNA of the CDR3 is TGTGCCAGCAGCCTTACGACCAGGGGGCTGGGAAATGAAAAACTGTTTTTT. It specifies CASSLTTRGLGNEKLFF. The variable domain in full, with the rest retrieved from reference TRBV7-8 and TRBJ1-4, is GAGVSQSPRYKVAKRGQDVALRCDPISGHVSLFWYQQALGQGPEFLTYFQNEAQLDKSGLPSDRFFAERPEGSVSTLKIQRTQQEDSAVYLCASSLTTRGLGNEKLFFGSGTQLSVL.

This sequence joins TRBV7-2 and TRBJ2-7; tentatively, D is TRBD1 or TRBD2 (5 bases each). Between the trimmed V and J ends, which lost 4 bases and 7 bases, there was a span of 11 bases. Germline-derived CDR1 and CDR2 are SGHTA and FQGNSA. The CDR3 loop spans 12 amino acids. The CDR3 DNA reads as TGTGCCAGCAGCTGGGACCAAACAGAGCAGTACTTC. Protein product: CASSWDQTEQYF. The whole variable domain, remainder taken from reference TRBV7-2 and TRBJ2-7, is GAGVSQSPSNKVTEKGKDVELRCDPISGHTALYWYRQSLGQGLEFLIYFQGNSAPDKSGLPSDRFSAERTGGSVSTLTIQRTQQEDSAVYLCASSWDQTEQYFGPGTRLTVT.

In DNA form, the CDR3 reads TGCAGTGCCCCACCGAGAGATGAGCAGTTCTTC. Translation gives CSAPPRDEQFF. This sequence joins TRBV20-1 and TRBJ2-1, with no clear D. The CDR3 totals 11 residues. V gave up 6 bases and J gave up 8 bases, with 11 bases separating them. Germline CDR1 is DFQATT and CDR2 is SNEGSKA (reference sequence).

This clonotype was detected a few times. The chain joins TRBV4-2 to TRBJ1-1; the D gene is possibly TRBD1 (5 bases). CDR1 is LGHNA, CDR2 YNFKEQ, per germline. Deletions cut 4 bases from V and 3 bases from J, with 15 bases between. The CDR3 length is 15 residues. The CDR3 DNA sequence: TGTGCCAGCAGCCCAGGGACTGACGACTACACTGAAGCTTTCTTT. Translated, it gives CASSPGTDDYTEAFF.

This clonotype was seen ten or more times. The chain joins TRBV7-9 to TRBJ1-5; tentative D call: TRBD1 (5 bases). Germline-derived CDR1 and CDR2 are SEHNR and FQNEAQ (reference sequence). V lost 5 bases and J 0 bases, leaving 11 bases between the germline ends. The CDR3 covers 15 residues. CDR3 sequence reads: CASSKTEDSNQPQHF. The CDR3, as DNA: TGTGCCAGCAGCAAGACAGAGGATAGCAATCAGCCCCAGCATTTT. Complete variable domain (other parts from reference TRBV7-9 and TRBJ1-5): DTGVSQNPRHKITKRGQNVTFRCDPISEHNRLYWYRQTLGQGPEFLTYFQNEAQLEKSRLLSDRFSAERPKGSFSTLEIQRTEQGDSAMYLCASSKTEDSNQPQHFGDGTRLSIL.

This clonotype was detected only a few times. The J gene is TRBJ1-1, the V gene TRBV9; a weak D match, TRBD1 (5 bases). The V gene lost 4 bases and the J gene lost 4 bases, with 17 bases spanning the gap. The germline gives CDR1 SGDLS, CDR2 YYNGEE. The CDR3 loop spans 15 amino acids. CDR3 residues: CASSPRGGVGTEAFF. In DNA, the CDR3 is TGTGCCAGCAGCCCCCGTGGGGGAGTCGGCACTGAAGCTTTCTTT.

This clonotype was found a few times. V and J are TRBV19 and TRBJ1-1; no clear D gene. The V and J ends lost 3 bases and 0 bases respectively, with 11 bases between them. This CDR3 region has 15 residues. The germline V gene encodes CDR1 LNHDA and CDR2 SQIVND (reference sequence). CDR3 loop: CASSIEGGMNTEAFF. As DNA, the CDR3 is TGTGCCAGTAGTATCGAGGGCGGCATGAACACTGAAGCTTTCTTT.

The sample holds many counts of this clonotype. The rearrangement links TRBV27 to TRBJ1-5; D unresolved. Germline V CDR1 and CDR2: MNHEY, SMNVEV (reference sequence). This CDR3 spans 13 amino acids. The V end lost 1 base, the J end lost 6 bases, and 7 bases lay between the germline ends. CDR3 nucleotides: TGTGCCAGCAGTTTATTGCGCGGTCAGCCCCAGCATTTT. This sequence encodes CASSLLRGQPQHF.

This clonotype showed up many times. V is TRBV2 and J is TRBJ1-5; TRBD1 matches at 8 bases. The CDR3 has 14 amino acids. Per germline, CDR1 SNHLY and CDR2 FYNNEI. The ends lost 9 bases at V and 2 bases at J; junction bases unmatched: 6. In nucleotides, the CDR3 is TGTGCCAGTAAGCTACAGGGGGGCAATCAGCCCCAGCATTTT. Its protein product is CASKLQGGNQPQHF. The full variable domain, completed using reference TRBV2 and TRBJ1-5, is EPEVTQTPSHQVTQMGQEVILRCVPISNHLYFYWYRQILGQKVEFLVSFYNNEISEKSEIFDDQFSVERPDGSNFTLKIRSTKLEDSAMYFCASKLQGGNQPQHFGDGTRLSIL.

The sample holds many counts of this clonotype. This rearrangement joins TRBV20-1 to TRBJ1-1; 9 positions match TRBD1. There are 16 residues in the CDR3. The V segment lost 0 bases and the J segment 1 base; nucleotides outside the gene matches: 6. Germline CDR1 DFQATT, CDR2 SNEGSKA (reference sequence). The CDR3 DNA reads TGCAGTGCTAGAGATTGGGACAGGGAATGGAACACTGAAGCTTTCTTT. It yields the protein CSARDWDREWNTEAFF.

In its sample, this clonotype was seen many times. This chain joins TRBV27 and TRBJ1-6; 8 bases fit TRBD1. J gave up 8 bases and V 2 bases, and 8 bases lay outside the gene matches. Germline V gives CDR1 MNHEY, CDR2 SMNVEV (reference sequence). The CDR3 has 16 residues. This CDR3 is CASSLDRGTRDSPLHF. The CDR3 DNA reads TGTGCCAGCAGTTTAGACAGGGGCACAAGAGATTCACCCCTCCACTTT.

This clonotype was counted at least ten times. The chain links TRBV15 to TRBJ2-3; TRBD2 aligns across 11 bases. This CDR3 region has 17 residues. Germline V lookup: CDR1 LNHNV, CDR2 YYDKDF (reference sequence). V lost 1 base to trimming and J lost 2 bases; unmatched junction nucleotides: 5. CDR3 residues: CATSRARLAGFTDTQYF. The CDR3 DNA follows: TGTGCCACCAGCAGAGCCCGACTAGCGGGGTTCACAGATACGCAGTATTTT.

This clonotype was seen at least ten times. The V and J genes are TRBV2 and TRBJ2-7, with 9 bases that match TRBD1. V gave up 8 bases and J gave up 4 bases; unmatched junction bases: 12. The CDR3 totals 15 residues. CDR1 SNHLY and CDR2 FYNNEI come from the germline V gene. The CDR3 protein is CASAGTGTGLYEQYF. CDR3 coding DNA: TGTGCCAGCGCAGGAACCGGGACAGGGTTGTACGAGCAGTACTTC.

The rearrangement links TRBV9 to TRBJ1-1; no clear D. The CDR3 is 15 residues long. The germline V gene encodes CDR1 SGDLS and CDR2 YYNGEE. V lost 0 bases and J lost 6, with 15 bases in between. The CDR3 coding sequence is TGTGCCAGCAGCGTAGAGGTCAACACAAACGCTGAAGCTTTCTTT. This translates into CASSVEVNTNAEAFF.

The CDR3 DNA reads TGTGCCAGCATGGGGGTCGATGGCTACACCTTC. Residues: CASMGVDGYTF. This sequence joins TRBV2 and TRBJ1-2, with D possibly TRBD1 on 5 matching bases. Germline CDR1 reads SNHLY; CDR2 reads FYNNEI. The CDR3 has 11 amino acids. V dropped 7 bases and J dropped 6 bases, with 9 bases sitting between them. Drawing the rest from reference TRBV2 and TRBJ1-2, the complete variable domain is EPEVTQTPSHQVTQMGQEVILRCVPISNHLYFYWYRQILGQKVEFLVSFYNNEISEKSEIFDDQFSVERPDGSNFTLKIRSTKLEDSAMYFCASMGVDGYTFGSGTRLTVV.

This clonotype was detected only a few times. This chain joins TRBV10-3 and TRBJ2-1; D possibly corresponds to TRBD2 (6 bases). Germline CDR1 and CDR2: ENHRY and SYGVKD. The length of the CDR3 is 16 residues. Trimming removed 4 bases from V and 10 bases from J, with 23 bases in between. The CDR3 bases are TGTGCCATCAGTGTGGTGCCGGGACTTAACTCGGACGAGCAGTTCTTC. This encodes CAISVVPGLNSDEQFF.

This clonotype was detected a few times. The CDR3 DNA follows: TGTGCCAGCAGTTTCTTGACTAGCGGGCTCACCTACGAGCAGTACTTC. Its protein is CASSFLTSGLTYEQYF. The rearrangement joins TRBV12-3 or TRBV12-4 to TRBJ2-7; TRBD2 matches 10 bases. The CDR3 length is 16 residues. J gave up 2 bases and V 3 bases, and 7 bases lay outside the gene matches.

This clonotype was found many times. The V gene is TRBV2, the J gene TRBJ1-2, with 7 bases aligning to TRBD1. The CDR3 contains 14 residues. From germline, CDR1 is SNHLY and CDR2 FYNNEI. In DNA form, the CDR3 reads TGTGCTCGCCCGGGGGACAGAAGTAACTATGGCTACACCTTC. Its protein is CARPGDRSNYGYTF. Using reference TRBV2 and TRBJ1-2 for the parts outside the CDR3, the full variable domain is EPEVTQTPSHQVTQMGQEVILRCVPISNHLYFYWYRQILGQKVEFLVSFYNNEISEKSEIFDDQFSVERPDGSNFTLKIRSTKLEDSAMYFCARPGDRSNYGYTFGSGTRLTVV.

This clonotype was recorded at least ten times. This chain joins TRBV28 and TRBJ2-1, with no clear D. The CDR3 loop spans 15 amino acids. Looked up from germline, CDR1 is MDHEN and CDR2 is SYDVKM. V was shortened by 5 bases and J by 2 bases, with 13 bases between the two germline ends. The CDR3 region is CASSAQLRAYNEQFF. In DNA, the CDR3 is TGTGCCAGCAGTGCCCAGTTGCGCGCCTACAATGAGCAGTTCTTC.

This clonotype was counted a few times. As DNA, the CDR3 is TGTGCCAGCACTCCTTCCCTGGAAGGGACTTTTGGCTACACCTTC. Encoded protein: CASTPSLEGTFGYTF. The J gene is TRBJ1-2, the V gene TRBV6-2 or TRBV6-3, with D possibly matching TRBD1 (5 bases). Germline-derived CDR1 and CDR2 are MNHEY and SVGEGT. V dropped 7 bases and J dropped 7 bases, with 22 bases sitting between them. This CDR3 region has 15 residues.

This clonotype was detected ten times or more. The chain couples TRBV5-1 to TRBJ1-4; 8 nucleotides line up with TRBD1. V lost 4 bases and J lost 5; bases outside the gene matches: 4. In germline, CDR1 is SGHRS, CDR2 YFSETQ. This CDR3 is 14 amino acids long. The DNA of the CDR3 is TGCGCCAGCAGCCTGGGACAGGAAAATGAAAAACTGTTTTTT. Translation gives CASSLGQENEKLFF.

This clonotype showed up many times. J is TRBJ2-7 and V is TRBV29-1, with 8 bases matching TRBD1. V gave up 1 base and J gave up 6 bases; unmatched junction bases: 5. CDR3 length: 13 residues. Germline V gives CDR1 SQVTM, CDR2 ANQGSEA. CDR3 protein: CSVEGTGSREQYF. The CDR3, as DNA: TGCAGCGTTGAAGGGACAGGGAGCCGCGAGCAGTACTTC.

This clonotype has a handful of counts. The chain uses TRBV9 and TRBJ2-3, with TRBD1 matching over 8 bases. Germline CDR1 reads SGDLS; CDR2 reads YYNGEE. V lost 4 bases, J lost 0 bases, and 10 bases stayed unmatched. The length of the CDR3 is 17 residues. The CDR3 here is CASSPQRTGYSTDTQYF. CDR3 bases: TGTGCCAGCAGCCCCCAACGGACAGGGTACAGCACAGATACGCAGTATTTT.

This clonotype was observed many times. The chain uses TRBV7-6 and TRBJ2-1; D may be TRBD2 (5 bases). Germline CDR1 reads SGHVS; CDR2 reads FNYEAQ. The CDR3 is 15 residues long. Trimming shortened V by 0 bases and J by 9 bases, and 15 bases separated the two germline ends. The CDR3 sequence: CASSLAISPGGEQFF. CDR3 coding DNA: TGTGCCAGCAGCTTAGCGATCAGTCCAGGAGGTGAGCAGTTCTTC.